The entry below describes one T cell receptor (beta chain). The antigen is not known. The data derive from a study of OX40 agonist ivuxolimab in advanced cancers. TCRdb's table, derived via immunoSEQ multiplex PCR, lists solely in-frame clones and lacks some. The repertoire holds tens of thousands of clones, with more than 75% as singletons. The CDR3 length is 13 residues. CDR1 LNHDA and CDR2 SQIVND come from the germline V gene (reference sequence). Trimming removed 8 bases at V and 4 bases at J, with 12 bases between. Study findings and constraints: In a subset of nonresponders, normalized T-cell clonal expansion was also low. The authors did not determine the antigen specificity of the expanded peripheral T cells.

Source: CD4+ or CD8+ T cells sorted from blood, taken in a trial of the OX40 agonist ivuxolimab. The chain has TRBV19 and TRBJ1-5; the D is unclear. This TCR derives from an adult with an advanced solid tumor such as melanoma, head and neck, liver or kidney cancer. The chain's CDR3 is CASEPRVNQPQHF. DNA of the CDR3: TGTGCCAGTGAACCAAGGGTTAATCAGCCCCAGCATTTT.